The TCR beta chain under discussion was sequenced for a study of CD8 T cells in ankylosing spondylitis. Whole-study results and caveats: Reportedly, significant enrichment of disease-linked clones occurred in matched ankylosing spondylitis synovial fluid. Reactive arthritis synovial fluid and blood previously showed some of these motif variants.

V was shortened by 2 bases and J by 6 bases, with 10 bases between the two germline ends. This CDR3 is 13 amino acids long. With respect to this clonotype: Its matching antigen is unknown.

Each CDR3 protein gets one entry after TCRdb re-called the 5' RACE reads with MiXCR. The table shows more than 150,000 distinct CDR3 sequences, with roughly 11% occurring only once. The sequence derives from a male donor with ankylosing spondylitis or in good health (not recorded which). Sample: blood, either unsorted or a sorted T cell fraction (not recorded which). This chain uses TRBV12-3 or TRBV12-4 with TRBJ1-2; no clear D gene. The CDR3 DNA reads TGTGCCAGCAGTTTAACCCTAGAAGATGGCTACACCTTC. This codes for CASSLTLEDGYTF.